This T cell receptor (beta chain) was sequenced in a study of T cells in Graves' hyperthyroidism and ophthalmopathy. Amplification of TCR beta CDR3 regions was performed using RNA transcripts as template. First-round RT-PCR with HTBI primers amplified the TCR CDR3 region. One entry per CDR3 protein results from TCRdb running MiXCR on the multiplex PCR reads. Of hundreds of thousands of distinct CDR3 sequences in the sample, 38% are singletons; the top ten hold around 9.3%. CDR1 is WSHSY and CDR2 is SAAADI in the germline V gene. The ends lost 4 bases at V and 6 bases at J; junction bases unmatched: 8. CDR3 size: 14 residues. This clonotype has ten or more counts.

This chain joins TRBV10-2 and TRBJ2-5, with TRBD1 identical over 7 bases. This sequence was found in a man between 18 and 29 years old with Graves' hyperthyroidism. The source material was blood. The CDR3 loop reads CASSGTQGRKTQYF. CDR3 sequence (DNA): TGCGCCAGCAGTGGTACACAGGGGCGAAAGACCCAGTACTTC.